This TCR beta chain was retrieved from a study of T cell responses to AZD1222 COVID-19 vaccine. Overall study results and limits: Spike regions recognized by vaccine-associated CD4 TCRs spanned the protein, led by 160-218 and 743-854. Close to half of spike-specific TCRs reportedly recognize unmutated variant regions.

The data were produced by immunoSEQ multiplex PCR, yet TCRdb's version contains in-frame clones alone and is incomplete. The sample shows 140,000 or so clones, around 90% of them seen only once. This CDR3 has 15 amino acids. V lost 5 bases and J lost 7; bases outside the gene matches: 14. Germline V lookup: CDR1 SQVTM, CDR2 ANQGSEA. A word on this clone: Its antigen is not identified.

This clonotype was obtained from an adult who received the AZD1222 COVID-19 vaccine. Sequenced here: peripheral blood, sampled 28 days after the second AZD1222 dose. The genes are TRBV29-1 and TRBJ1-2; 9 bases agree with TRBD1. Here the CDR3 reads CSVRIWTGETRGYTF. CDR3 DNA: TGCAGCGTTCGTATATGGACAGGGGAAACGCGTGGCTACACCTTC.